Listed here are 2 T cell receptor beta chains from one sample, sequenced in a study of beta chain features in type 1 diabetes. Reverse transcribing all isolated RNA meant expressed TCRB transcripts were sequenced. The assay was immunoSEQ multiplex PCR, and TCRdb's table has in-frame clones only and misses some. Here the sample spans 300,000 to 350,000 clones, around 8% being singletons. The source material was central memory CD4+ T cells from blood. Receptors originate from a woman aged 18 to 35 in good health.

This clone was counted only a few times. The CDR3 here is CASSLMVSRRPSSYNEQFF. The CDR3 DNA reads as TGTGCCAGCAGCTTAATGGTGTCCCGGCGCCCGAGCTCCTACAATGAGCAGTTCTTC. The J gene is TRBJ2-1, the V gene TRBV7-9, with no clear D. CDR3 length: 19 residues. CDR1 and CDR2 (germline): SEHNR, FQNEAQ (reference sequence). The V gene lost 2 bases and the J gene lost 0 bases, with 20 bases spanning the gap.

This clone was detected only a few times. The genes are TRBV7-2 and TRBJ1-2, with D unclear. CDR1 is SGHTA, CDR2 FQGNSA, per germline. V was clipped by 1 base and J by 8 bases, with 11 bases between them. The CDR3 sequence is 13 residues long. DNA of the CDR3: TGTGCCAGCAGCTTAGTACGGGTACAAGGCTACACCTTC. Translated: CASSLVRVQGYTF.